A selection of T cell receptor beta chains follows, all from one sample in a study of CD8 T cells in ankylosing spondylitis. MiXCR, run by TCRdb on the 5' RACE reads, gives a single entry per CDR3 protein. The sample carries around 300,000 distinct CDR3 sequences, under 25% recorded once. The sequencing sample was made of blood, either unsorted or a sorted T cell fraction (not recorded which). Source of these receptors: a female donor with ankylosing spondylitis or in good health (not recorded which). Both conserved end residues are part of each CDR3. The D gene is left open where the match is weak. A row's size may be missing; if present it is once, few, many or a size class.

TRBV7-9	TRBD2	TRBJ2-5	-	CASSLSAGGETKYF	TGTGCCAGCAGCTTATCTGCGGGAGGGGAGACCAAGTACTTC
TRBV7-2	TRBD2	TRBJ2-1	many	CASSPSGRVNEQFF	TGTGCCAGCAGCCCGAGCGGGAGAGTCAATGAGCAGTTCTTC
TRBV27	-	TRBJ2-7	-	CASSRRQDYEQYF	TGTGCCAGCAGTAGGCGACAGGACTACGAGCAGTACTTC
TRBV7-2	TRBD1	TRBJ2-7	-	CASSLRPGQGSYEQYF	TGTGCCAGCAGCTTGCGGCCGGGACAGGGGTCCTACGAGCAGTACTTC
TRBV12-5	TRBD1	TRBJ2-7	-	CASGSTQGAQRSYEQYF	TGTGCTAGTGGTTCAACACAGGGGGCGCAACGGTCCTACGAGCAGTACTTC
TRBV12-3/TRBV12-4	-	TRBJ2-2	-	CASSRSGPNTGELFF	TGTGCCAGCAGTCGTTCGGGACCAAACACCGGGGAGCTGTTTTTT
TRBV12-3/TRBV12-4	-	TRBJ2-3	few	CASSLLHGSTDTQYF	TGTGCCAGCAGCCTACTCCACGGGAGTACAGATACGCAGTATTTT
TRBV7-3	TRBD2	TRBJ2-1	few	CASSLMGLALEEQFF	TGTGCCAGCAGCTTAATGGGACTAGCACTAGAAGAGCAGTTCTTC
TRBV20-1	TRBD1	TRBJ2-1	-	CSASQGATQQFF	TGCAGTGCTTCCCAGGGGGCTACCCAGCAGTTCTTC
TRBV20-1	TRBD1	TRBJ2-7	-	CSVEWTGGNEQYF	TGCAGCGTTGAATGGACAGGGGGCAACGAGCAGTACTTC
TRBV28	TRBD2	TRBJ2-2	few	CASRYSGSGSGELFF	TGTGCCAGCAGATATAGCGGGAGCGGGTCCGGGGAGCTGTTTTTT
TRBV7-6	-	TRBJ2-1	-	CASSLLPNSGSYNEQFF	TGTGCCAGCAGCTTATTACCCAATAGTGGCTCCTACAATGAGCAGTTCTTC
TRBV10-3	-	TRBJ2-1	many	CATLPRIGSYNEQFF	TGTGCCACCTTGCCCCGGATTGGGTCCTACAATGAGCAGTTCTTC
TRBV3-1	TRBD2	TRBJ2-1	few	CASSQDTGGVHEQFF	TGTGCCAGCAGCCAAGATACGGGAGGGGTCCATGAGCAGTTCTTC
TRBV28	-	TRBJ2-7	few	CASKGTDHEQYF	TGTGCCAGCAAAGGGACGGACCACGAGCAGTACTTC
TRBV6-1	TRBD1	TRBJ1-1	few	CASSVDRGRNTEAFF	TGTGCCAGCAGTGTTGACAGGGGGCGGAACACTGAAGCTTTCTTT
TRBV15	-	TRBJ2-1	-	CATSRVGLVHNEQFF	TGTGCCACCAGCAGAGTCGGGCTAGTTCACAATGAGCAGTTCTTC
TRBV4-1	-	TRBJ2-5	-	CASSSPKETQYF	TGCGCCAGCAGCTCTCCCAAAGAGACCCAGTACTTC
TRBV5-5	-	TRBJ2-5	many	CASSSTGRGETQYF	TGTGCCAGCAGCTCGACAGGGCGGGGCGAGACCCAGTACTTC
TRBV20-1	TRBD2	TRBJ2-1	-	CSAPATSGFYNEQFF	TGCAGTGCTCCAGCGACTAGCGGGTTCTACAATGAGCAGTTCTTC
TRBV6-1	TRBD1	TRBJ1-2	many	CANLFPGQGLYGYTF	TGTGCCAACCTATTCCCGGGACAGGGGCTTTATGGCTACACCTTC
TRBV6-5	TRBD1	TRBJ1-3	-	CASSYGDSRRNTIYF	TGTGCCAGCAGTTACGGGGACAGCCGAAGAAACACCATATATTTT
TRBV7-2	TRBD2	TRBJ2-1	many	CASSSSGTSLNEQFF	TGTGCCAGCAGCTCCTCCGGGACTAGTTTAAATGAGCAGTTCTTC
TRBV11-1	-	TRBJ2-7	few	CASSLGSLDGYEQYF	TGTGCCAGCAGCTTGGGCAGCTTGGACGGCTACGAGCAGTACTTC
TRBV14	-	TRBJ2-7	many	CASSPFQGAHEQYF	TGTGCCAGCAGCCCTTTCCAAGGGGCTCACGAGCAGTACTTC
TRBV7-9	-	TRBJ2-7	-	CASSLSGERSYEQYF	TGTGCCAGCAGCTTAAGTGGGGAACGCTCCTACGAGCAGTACTTC
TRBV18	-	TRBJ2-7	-	CASSPGVEIEQYF	TGTGCCAGCTCACCGGGGGTTGAAATCGAGCAGTACTTC
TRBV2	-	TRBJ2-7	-	CASSPGRGGYEQYF	TGTGCCAGCAGCCCTGGTAGGGGTGGGTACGAGCAGTACTTC
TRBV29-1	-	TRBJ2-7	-	CSVEGSTQEQYF	TGCAGCGTTGAAGGCAGCACCCAGGAGCAGTACTTC
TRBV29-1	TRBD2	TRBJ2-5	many	CSVVEGGKETQYF	TGCAGCGTTGTTGAGGGAGGGAAAGAGACCCAGTACTTC
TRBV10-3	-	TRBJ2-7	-	CATEREELYEQYF	TGTGCCACGGAAAGGGAGGAGCTTTACGAGCAGTACTTC
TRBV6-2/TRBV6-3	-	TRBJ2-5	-	CASMRGRLETQYF	TGTGCCAGCATGCGGGGGCGGTTGGAGACCCAGTACTTC
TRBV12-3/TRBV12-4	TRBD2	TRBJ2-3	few	CASNQMGLAGADTQYF	TGTGCCAGCAATCAAATGGGACTAGCGGGAGCCGATACGCAGTATTTT
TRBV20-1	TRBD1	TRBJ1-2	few	CSARDRDHGYTF	TGCAGTGCTAGGGACAGGGACCATGGCTACACCTTC
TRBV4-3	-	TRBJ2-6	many	CASSPGFSGANVLTF	TGCGCCAGCAGCCCCGGTTTCTCTGGGGCCAACGTCCTGACTTTC
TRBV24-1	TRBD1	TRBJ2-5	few	CATSDPTGGEETQYF	TGTGCCACCAGTGACCCTACAGGGGGCGAGGAGACCCAGTACTTC
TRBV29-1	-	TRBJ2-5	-	CSVEAGETQYF	TGCAGCGTTGAGGCGGGGGAGACCCAGTACTTC
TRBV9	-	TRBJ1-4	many	CASSGADSPNEKLFF	TGTGCCAGCAGCGGTGCGGACAGCCCTAATGAAAAACTGTTTTTT
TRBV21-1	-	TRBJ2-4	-	CASATSFWDCERRSCKNIQYF	TGTGCCAGCGCAACTTCATTCTGGGACTGCGAAAGACGGAGTTGCAAAAACATTCAGTACTTC
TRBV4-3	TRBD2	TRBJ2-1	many	CASSQEGLASYNEQFF	TGCGCCAGCAGCCAGGAAGGACTAGCCTCCTACAATGAGCAGTTCTTC
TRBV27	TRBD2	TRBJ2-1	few	CASGQAGAYNEQFF	TGTGCCAGCGGCCAAGCGGGAGCCTACAATGAGCAGTTCTTC
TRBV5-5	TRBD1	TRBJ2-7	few	CASRPGQGSYEQYF	TGTGCCAGCAGGCCTGGACAGGGATCCTACGAGCAGTACTTC
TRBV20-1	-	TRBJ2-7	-	CSARGHDYEQYF	TGCAGTGCTAGAGGACACGACTACGAGCAGTACTTC
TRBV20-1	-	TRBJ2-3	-	CCARDVGAGYTDTQYF	TGCTGCGCTAGAGATGTGGGTGCGGGATACACAGATACGCAGTATTTT
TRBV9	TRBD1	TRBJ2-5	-	CASSAQGARETQYF	TGTGCCAGCAGCGCCCAGGGGGCTCGGGAGACCCAGTACTTC
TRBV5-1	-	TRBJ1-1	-	CASSRYPLDVNTEAFF	TGCGCCAGCAGCCGCTACCCCTTGGACGTGAACACTGAAGCTTTCTTT
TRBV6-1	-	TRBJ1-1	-	CASSDTGPRAEAFF	TGTGCCAGCAGTGACACGGGACCGCGGGCTGAAGCTTTCTTT
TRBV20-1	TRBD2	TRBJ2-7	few	CSASSPRTSGTYEQYF	TGCAGTGCTAGTTCGCCGAGGACTAGCGGGACCTACGAGCAGTACTTC
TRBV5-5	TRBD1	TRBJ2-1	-	CASSAIKGAREQFF	TGTGCCAGCAGCGCCATTAAGGGGGCTCGGGAGCAGTTCTTC
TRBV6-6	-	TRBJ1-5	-	CASTGADQPQHF	TGTGCCAGTACGGGGGCCGATCAGCCCCAGCATTTT
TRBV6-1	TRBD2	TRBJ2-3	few	CASSGGLVDTQYF	TGTGCCAGCAGTGGGGGACTAGTTGATACGCAGTATTTT